Each of the 30 T cell receptor beta chains below was sequenced from the same sample in a study of T cell responses to AZD1222 COVID-19 vaccine. Produced via immunoSEQ multiplex PCR; TCRdb's table is partial and in-frame only. The table lists 70,000 to 90,000 clones, over 85% of them singletons, with approximately 3% in the top ten. The sample here was peripheral blood, taken on day 0 of AZD1222 vaccination. The receptors derive from an adult in good health.

The V gene is TRBV7-2, the J gene TRBJ2-5; D might be TRBD1 (5 bases). The CDR3 is made up of 14 amino acids. CDR1 is SGHTA and CDR2 is FQGNSA in the germline V gene. V shed 2 bases and J shed 6 bases, with 13 bases lying between them. The CDR3: CASSLSGFAQTQYF. CDR3 DNA: TGTGCCAGCAGCTTATCAGGGTTCGCACAGACCCAGTACTTC.

This sequence joins TRBV19 and TRBJ1-3, with 10 bases identical to TRBD1. CDR3 length equals 14 residues. Germline V gene data show CDR1 as LNHDA and CDR2 as SQIVND (reference sequence). V was pared by 3 bases and J by 8 bases, with 4 bases of the junction left unmatched. The CDR3 DNA reads as TGTGCCAGTAGTATGACAGGGGGCGATCACACCATATATTTT. Its translation is CASSMTGGDHTIYF.

The V and J genes are TRBV24-1 and TRBJ1-2; TRBD1 might be the D (5 bases). The CDR3 consists of 14 residues. V gave up 7 bases and J gave up 0 bases, with 11 bases separating them. The V gene's germline CDR1 is KGHDR and CDR2 SFDVKD. The CDR3 nucleotides read TGTGCCACCAGCCGGGACGGAGCTAACTATGGCTACACCTTC. This translates into CATSRDGANYGYTF.

The chain has TRBV18 and TRBJ1-5; the match to TRBD1 covers 7 bases. The CDR3 consists of 14 residues. V shed 3 bases and J 1 base; nucleotides not matched to a gene: 0. Germline CDR1 reads KGHSH; CDR2 reads LQKENI. As DNA, the CDR3 is TGTGCCAGCTCACCGGGACAGAGCAATCAGCCCCAGCATTTT. Its translation is CASSPGQSNQPQHF.

V is TRBV27 and J is TRBJ1-6; weak D call: TRBD1 (5 bases). The length of the CDR3 is 13 residues. CDR1 MNHEY and CDR2 SMNVEV come from the germline V gene (reference sequence). V was clipped by 9 bases and J by 8 bases, with 14 bases between them. For the CDR3, the DNA is TGTGCCAGTCATCCCGGGGCGGATTCACCCCTCCACTTT. Its translation is CASHPGADSPLHF.

This clone was detected once. CDR3 DNA: TGCGCCAGCAGCCCCCTACAGTCCTACGAGCAGTACTTC. As protein: CASSPLQSYEQYF. This chain uses TRBV5-1 with TRBJ2-7; no clear D. V lost 4 bases and J lost 1, with 9 bases in between. The length of the CDR3 is 13 residues. The germline gives CDR1 SGHRS, CDR2 YFSETQ. The full variable domain, completed using reference TRBV5-1 and TRBJ2-7, is KAGVTQTPRYLIKTRGQQVTLSCSPISGHRSVSWYQQTPGQGLQFLFEYFSETQRNKGNFPGRFSGRQFSNSRSEMNVSTLELGDSALYLCASSPLQSYEQYFGPGTRLTVT.

The chain couples TRBV2 to TRBJ1-5, with D unresolved. Deletions cut 4 bases from V and 4 bases from J, with 11 bases between. The germline V gene has CDR1 SNHLY and CDR2 FYNNEI. The CDR3 has 14 amino acids. Written as DNA, the CDR3 is TGTGCCAGCAGTGTCACTAGTACGAATCAGCCCCAGCATTTT. Its protein product is CASSVTSTNQPQHF. Full variable domain (outside the CDR3, taken from reference TRBV2 and TRBJ1-5): EPEVTQTPSHQVTQMGQEVILRCVPISNHLYFYWYRQILGQKVEFLVSFYNNEISEKSEIFDDQFSVERPDGSNFTLKIRSTKLEDSAMYFCASSVTSTNQPQHFGDGTRLSIL.

V usage is TRBV29-1 and J usage is TRBJ1-3; possibly TRBD1 for D (5 bases). The CDR3 runs to 12 residues. The V end lost 4 bases, the J end lost 4 bases, and 8 bases lay between the germline ends. Germline V gene lookup returns CDR1 SQVTM and CDR2 ANQGSEA. The CDR3 nucleotides read TGCAGCGTTGGACAGCTGGGAAACACCATATATTTT. Translation: CSVGQLGNTIYF.

V gene TRBV9 combines with J gene TRBJ1-4; 12 bases agree with TRBD1. V lost 3 bases to trimming and J lost 4 bases; unmatched junction nucleotides: 7. CDR1 SGDLS and CDR2 YYNGEE come from the germline V gene. This CDR3 spans 17 amino acids. The CDR3 DNA reads TGTGCCAGCAGCGCCGGGACAGGGGGCTTCCGTAATGAAAAACTGTTTTTT. It translates to CASSAGTGGFRNEKLFF.

This chain connects TRBV5-8 to TRBJ1-4; D possibly corresponds to TRBD1 (5 bases). Germline assignment: CDR1 SGHTS and CDR2 YDEGEE. The CDR3 covers 14 residues. V lost 2 bases and J lost 3, with 8 bases in between. The CDR3 reads CASSFRAANEKLFF. CDR3 nucleotide sequence: TGTGCCAGCAGCTTCAGGGCTGCTAATGAAAAACTGTTTTTT.

The chain couples TRBV27 to TRBJ2-7, with 10 bases fitting TRBD2. This CDR3 is 15 amino acids long. Germline CDR1 MNHEY, CDR2 SMNVEV (reference sequence). With V trimmed by 5 bases and J by 2 bases, 6 bases remained unmatched. The CDR3 DNA follows: TGTGCCAGCAGTACACCCGGGACTAGCGCCTACGAGCAGTACTTC. Translation gives CASSTPGTSAYEQYF.

CDR3 loop: CASSSRGVTGLVEQYF. CDR3 DNA sequence: TGTGCCAGCAGCTCGAGGGGGGTAACAGGGCTCGTCGAGCAGTACTTC. The chain combines TRBV11-2 with TRBJ2-7; D might be TRBD1 or TRBD2, each matching 6 bases. Germline CDR1 SGHAT, CDR2 FQNNGV. Between the trimmed V and J ends, which lost 4 bases and 6 bases, there was a span of 22 bases. The length of the CDR3 is 16 residues.

The V call is TRBV7-9, the J call TRBJ1-5; no firm D call. The V end lost 1 base, the J end lost 6 bases, and 1 base lay between the germline ends. The CDR3 loop spans 11 amino acids. The germline V gene encodes CDR1 SEHNR and CDR2 FQNEAQ (reference sequence). The CDR3 sequence: CASSLVQPQHF. CDR3 nucleotides: TGTGCCAGCAGCTTAGTTCAGCCCCAGCATTTT.

The V gene is TRBV6-5, the J gene TRBJ2-1; D is perhaps TRBD2 (6 bases). This CDR3 spans 16 amino acids. V lost 0 bases to trimming and J lost 4 bases, with 13 bases between them. Per germline, CDR1 MNHEY and CDR2 SVGAGI. The chain's CDR3 is CASSYSLGRAYNEQFF. CDR3 nucleotide sequence: TGTGCCAGCAGTTACTCGCTCGGGAGAGCTTACAATGAGCAGTTCTTC.

The chain is built from TRBV27 and TRBJ2-7; D is perhaps TRBD1 (5 bases). The CDR3 has 14 residues. V lost 2 bases and J 4 bases, leaving 12 bases between the germline ends. The germline CDR1 and CDR2 sequences are MNHEY and SMNVEV (reference sequence). The CDR3 DNA reads TGTGCCAGCAGTTTAAGGGGCAGCTATTACGAGCAGTACTTC. Encoded protein: CASSLRGSYYEQYF.

The V gene is TRBV20-1, the J gene TRBJ2-1; no reliable D call. Trimming cost V 5 bases and J 8 bases, with 10 bases left between them. This CDR3 is 11 amino acids long. Germline assignment: CDR1 DFQATT and CDR2 SNEGSKA (reference sequence). The CDR3 nucleotides are TGCAGTGCTCGGACGCGCGATGAGCAGTTCTTC. It codes for CSARTRDEQFF.

The rearrangement uses TRBV11-2 and TRBJ2-7, with a tentative D call TRBD1 (5 bases). The CDR3 is made up of 12 amino acids. The germline V gene encodes CDR1 SGHAT and CDR2 FQNNGV. Deletions cut 2 bases from V and 6 bases from J, with 8 bases between. DNA of the CDR3: TGTGCCAGCAGCTTACAGGGTCGCGAGCAGTACTTC. Protein: CASSLQGREQYF.

The V call is TRBV30, the J call TRBJ1-4; 10 nucleotides match TRBD1. Germline values: CDR1 GTSNPN, CDR2 SVGIG (reference sequence). J gave up 8 bases and V 2 bases, and 8 bases lay outside the gene matches. The CDR3 is 15 residues long. CDR3 residues: CAWSTDRGRGEKLFF. The CDR3 DNA follows: TGTGCCTGGAGTACAGACAGGGGGCGAGGGGAAAAACTGTTTTTT.

The chain uses TRBV28 and TRBJ1-5; the match to TRBD1 covers 7 bases. The CDR3 is 16 residues long. The germline CDR1 and CDR2 sequences are MDHEN and SYDVKM. Losses at the gene ends were 6 bases for V and 3 bases for J; bases not matched to a gene: 11. In nucleotides, the CDR3 is TGTGCCAGCAGCCACCGAGGGGGCGCGTCCAATCAGCCCCAGCATTTT. Translating it yields CASSHRGGASNQPQHF.

The chain uses TRBV30 and TRBJ1-6; a weak D match, TRBD1 (5 bases). V was shortened by 2 bases and J by 6 bases, with 8 bases between the two germline ends. The germline V gene has CDR1 GTSNPN and CDR2 SVGIG (reference sequence). The CDR3 has 13 residues. The CDR3 loop reads CAWSSGGNSPLHF. For the CDR3, the DNA is TGTGCCTGGAGTAGCGGGGGTAATTCACCCCTCCACTTT. The full variable domain, with the rest looked up from reference TRBV30 and TRBJ1-6, is SQTIHQWPATLVQPVGSPLSLECTVEGTSNPNLYWYRQAAGRGLQLLFYSVGIGQISSEVPQNLSASRPQDRQFILSSKKLLLSDSGFYLCAWSSGGNSPLHFGNGTRLTVT.

This clone was detected only once. The V gene is TRBV27, the J gene TRBJ1-1, with D unclear. Germline loops: CDR1 MNHEY, CDR2 SMNVEV (reference sequence). The CDR3 consists of 14 residues. V lost 6 bases, J lost 0 bases, and 11 bases lay in between. CDR3 in DNA: TGTGCCAGCAGGGAGACACAGCTGAACACTGAAGCTTTCTTT. Protein sequence: CASRETQLNTEAFF.

The chain is built from TRBV30 and TRBJ2-2; 12 nucleotides line up with TRBD2. The V and J ends lost 2 bases and 5 bases, in that order; junction bases with no gene match: 3. CDR1 is GTSNPN, CDR2 SVGIG, per germline (reference sequence). This CDR3 has 15 amino acids. CDR3 bases: TGTGCCTGGAGTCTGGGGACTAGCGGGACCGGGGAGCTGTTTTTT. Translation gives CAWSLGTSGTGELFF.

The V call is TRBV12-3 or TRBV12-4, the J call TRBJ1-2, with D possibly TRBD1 on 5 matching bases. This CDR3 region has 13 residues. V dropped 6 bases and J dropped 8 bases, with 16 bases sitting between them. CDR3 nucleotides: TGTGCCAGCAGGGGGCTGGTGACCGGGGGCTACACCTTC. Amino acids: CASRGLVTGGYTF.

V gene TRBV29-1 combines with J gene TRBJ2-7; TRBD2 matches at 7 bases. CDR1 is SQVTM and CDR2 is ANQGSEA in the germline V gene. This CDR3 comprises 12 residues. The trim removed 7 bases at V and 6 bases at J, leaving 9 bases unmatched. Here the CDR3 reads CSGTSTRGEQYF. The CDR3, as DNA: TGCAGCGGGACTAGTACTCGTGGCGAGCAGTACTTC.

This chain uses TRBV5-6 with TRBJ1-6; D uncertain. The CDR3 covers 15 residues. Germline V lookup: CDR1 SGHDT, CDR2 YYEEEE. V lost 1 base to trimming and J lost 2 bases, with 7 bases between them. CDR3 residues: CASSLRGTYNSPLHF. The CDR3 DNA follows: TGTGCCAGCAGCTTGCGGGGAACCTATAATTCACCCCTCCACTTT.

The gene calls are TRBV5-1 and TRBJ2-3; 9 nucleotides align to TRBD2. CDR1 is SGHRS and CDR2 is YFSETQ in the germline V gene. The CDR3 spans 15 residues. V was pared by 2 bases and J by 1 base, with 2 bases of the junction left unmatched. The CDR3 reads CASSLASGGTDTQYF. For the CDR3, the DNA is TGCGCCAGCAGCTTAGCTAGCGGGGGCACAGATACGCAGTATTTT.

This chain connects TRBV12-3 or TRBV12-4 to TRBJ1-2; possibly TRBD1 for D (6 bases). The CDR3 is 13 residues long. Deletions cut 5 bases from V and 6 bases from J, with 13 bases between. The CDR3 loop is CASSLGAGDGYTF. In DNA, the CDR3 is TGTGCCAGCAGTCTAGGGGCAGGGGATGGCTACACCTTC.

J is TRBJ1-5 and V is TRBV7-2; D gene uncertain. V lost 7 bases, J lost 10 bases, and 17 bases lay in between. Germline CDR1 and CDR2: SGHTA and FQGNSA. The CDR3 covers 13 residues. This CDR3 reads CASTIPGRSPQHF. The CDR3 DNA follows: TGTGCCAGCACGATCCCCGGTCGGTCACCCCAGCATTTT. Full variable domain (missing parts from reference TRBV7-2 and TRBJ1-5): GAGVSQSPSNKVTEKGKDVELRCDPISGHTALYWYRQSLGQGLEFLIYFQGNSAPDKSGLPSDRFSAERTGGSVSTLTIQRTQQEDSAVYLCASTIPGRSPQHFGDGTRLSIL.

The V and J genes are TRBV30 and TRBJ1-6; unclear D gene. Trimming stripped 1 base from V and 3 bases from J, with 4 bases between. The CDR3 length is 13 residues. CDR1 is GTSNPN, CDR2 SVGIG, per germline (reference sequence). CDR3 protein: CAWSGNYNSPLHF. The CDR3 coding sequence is TGTGCCTGGAGTGGGAACTATAATTCACCCCTCCACTTT.

The chain combines TRBV3-1 (or the pseudogene TRBV3-2) with TRBJ2-7; tentatively, D is TRBD1 or TRBD2 (6 bases each). CDR3 length: 17 amino acids. Looked up from germline, CDR1 is LGHDT and CDR2 is YNNKEL (reference sequence). Trimming removed 4 bases from V and 0 bases from J, with 19 bases in between. CDR3 protein: CASSPRSWGASSYEQYF. The CDR3, as DNA: TGTGCCAGCAGCCCCCGGTCCTGGGGGGCGAGCTCCTACGAGCAGTACTTC.